The subject of this entry is one TCR beta chain. What it binds is not known. Via MiXCR, TCRdb re-called the 5' RACE reads, giving one row per CDR3 protein. Seen here are around 300,000 distinct CDR3 sequences, 8% to 9% observed once, and the top ten hold 2.1%. These data originate in a study of identical twins. Regarding the study as a whole: Those out-of-frame alpha sequences shared by twins showed an excess of low generation probability.

The sample was also linked to a second study, of yellow fever vaccine responses in identical twins.

This clonotype was sampled from a young woman in good health. What was sequenced was memory (CD45RO+) T cells sorted from blood.

As DNA, the CDR3 is TGCGCCACGACCGGGACAGTCAATCAGCCCCAGCATTTT. It specifies CATTGTVNQPQHF. The chain joins TRBV10-2 to TRBJ1-5; TRBD1 matches at 7 bases. The germline V gene encodes CDR1 WSHSY and CDR2 SAAADI. V trimming: 10 bases; J trimming: 3 bases; junction bases outside the gene matches: 6. This CDR3 has 13 amino acids.